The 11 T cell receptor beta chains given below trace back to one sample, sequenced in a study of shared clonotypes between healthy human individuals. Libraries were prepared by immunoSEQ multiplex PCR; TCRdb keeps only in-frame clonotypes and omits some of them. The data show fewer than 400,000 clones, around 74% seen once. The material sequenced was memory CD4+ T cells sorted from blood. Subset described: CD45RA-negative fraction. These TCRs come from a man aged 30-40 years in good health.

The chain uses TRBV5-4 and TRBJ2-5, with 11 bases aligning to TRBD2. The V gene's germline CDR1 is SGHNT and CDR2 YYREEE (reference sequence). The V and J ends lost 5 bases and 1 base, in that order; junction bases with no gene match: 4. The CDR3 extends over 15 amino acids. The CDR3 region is CASRAGTSGQETQYF. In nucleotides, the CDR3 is TGTGCCAGCAGAGCCGGGACTAGCGGCCAAGAGACCCAGTACTTC. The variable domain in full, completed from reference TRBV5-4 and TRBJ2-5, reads ETGVTQSPTHLIKTRGQQVTLRCSSQSGHNTVSWYQQALGQGPQFIFQYYREEENGRGNFPPRFSGLQFPNYSSELNVNALELDDSALYLCASRAGTSGQETQYFGPGTRLLVL.

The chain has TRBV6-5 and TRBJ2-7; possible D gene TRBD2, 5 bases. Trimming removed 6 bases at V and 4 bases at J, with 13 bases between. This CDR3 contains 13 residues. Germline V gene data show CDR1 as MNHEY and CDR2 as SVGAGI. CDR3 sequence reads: CASRAGWLYEQYF. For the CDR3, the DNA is TGTGCCAGCAGGGCGGGCTGGCTTTACGAGCAGTACTTC.

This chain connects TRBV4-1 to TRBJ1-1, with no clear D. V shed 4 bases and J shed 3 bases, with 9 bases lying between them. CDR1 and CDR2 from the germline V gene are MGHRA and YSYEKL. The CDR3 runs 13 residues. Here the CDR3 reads CASSRGRDTEAFF. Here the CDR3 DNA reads TGCGCCAGCAGCCGAGGACGGGACACTGAAGCTTTCTTT.

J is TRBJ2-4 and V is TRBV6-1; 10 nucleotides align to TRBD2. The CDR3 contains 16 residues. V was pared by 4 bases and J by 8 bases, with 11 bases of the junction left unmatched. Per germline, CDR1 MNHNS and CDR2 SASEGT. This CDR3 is CASSGLLAGEAYIQYF. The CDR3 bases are TGTGCCAGCAGTGGACTTCTAGCGGGAGAAGCGTACATTCAGTACTTC.

CDR3 in amino acids: CASSYYRGGYEQYF. CDR3 in DNA: TGTGCCAGCAGTTATTATCGGGGGGGGTACGAGCAGTACTTC. The chain has TRBV6-5 and TRBJ2-7; 8 positions agree with TRBD2. The J segment lost 4 bases and the V segment lost 3 bases, leaving 5 bases of the junction unmatched. The V gene's germline CDR1 is MNHEY and CDR2 SVGAGI. This CDR3 contains 14 residues.

The CDR3 DNA sequence: TGTGCCAGCAGTTTACCGGGGGTGGGGACCCAGTACTTC. The encoded protein is CASSLPGVGTQYF. The chain couples TRBV28 to TRBJ2-5; tentative D call: TRBD2 (6 bases). The CDR3 covers 13 residues. V lost 2 bases, J lost 7 bases, and 11 bases lay in between. Germline values: CDR1 MDHEN, CDR2 SYDVKM. The full variable domain, with the rest looked up from reference TRBV28 and TRBJ2-5, is DVKVTQSSRYLVKRTGEKVFLECVQDMDHENMFWYRQDPGLGLRLIYFSYDVKMKEKGDIPEGYSVSREKKERFSLILESASTNQTSMYLCASSLPGVGTQYFGPGTRLLVL.

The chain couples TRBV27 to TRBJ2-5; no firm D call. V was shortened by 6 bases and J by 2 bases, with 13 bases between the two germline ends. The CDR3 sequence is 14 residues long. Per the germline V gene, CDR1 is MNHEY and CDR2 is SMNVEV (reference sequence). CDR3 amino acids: CASSPSDLQETQYF. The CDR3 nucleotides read TGTGCCAGCAGCCCCAGCGACCTACAAGAGACCCAGTACTTC.

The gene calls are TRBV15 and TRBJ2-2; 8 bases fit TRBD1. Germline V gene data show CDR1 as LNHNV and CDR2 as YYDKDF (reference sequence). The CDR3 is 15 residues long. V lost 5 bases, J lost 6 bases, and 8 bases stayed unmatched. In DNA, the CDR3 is TGTGCCACCAGCCAGGACAGGGTGGGTCCCGGGGAGCTGTTTTTT. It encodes CATSQDRVGPGELFF.

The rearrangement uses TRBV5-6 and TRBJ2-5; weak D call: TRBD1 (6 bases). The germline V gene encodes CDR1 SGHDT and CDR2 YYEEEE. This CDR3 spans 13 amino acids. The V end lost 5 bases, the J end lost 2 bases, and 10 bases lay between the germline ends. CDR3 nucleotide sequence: TGTGCCAGCAGACCGGACAGTCAAGAGACCCAGTACTTC. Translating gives CASRPDSQETQYF. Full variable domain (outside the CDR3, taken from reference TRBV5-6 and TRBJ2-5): DAGVTQSPTHLIKTRGQQVTLRCSPKSGHDTVSWYQQALGQGPQFIFQYYEEEERQRGNFPDRFSGHQFPNYSSELNVNALLLGDSALYLCASRPDSQETQYFGPGTRLLVL.

The CDR3, as DNA: TGTGCCAGCACAAGCCAGGGACTTCGTGGTGAAAAACTGTTTTTT. Translation gives CASTSQGLRGEKLFF. The chain links TRBV28 to TRBJ1-4; TRBD1 might be the D (5 bases). This CDR3 region has 15 residues. V lost 7 bases and J lost 7, with 19 bases in between. The germline V gene encodes CDR1 MDHEN and CDR2 SYDVKM.

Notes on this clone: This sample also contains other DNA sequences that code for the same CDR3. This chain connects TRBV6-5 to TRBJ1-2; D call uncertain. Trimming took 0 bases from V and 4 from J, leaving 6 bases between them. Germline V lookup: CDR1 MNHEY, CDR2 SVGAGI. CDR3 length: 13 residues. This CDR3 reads CASSYSDGYGYTF. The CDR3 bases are TGTGCCAGCAGTTACTCGGACGGCTATGGCTACACCTTC.